The 18 T cell receptor beta chains reported below all come from one sample, sequenced in a study of T cells in Graves' hyperthyroidism and ophthalmopathy. Amplification targeted TCR beta CDR3 regions from RNA transcripts. During a first-round RT-PCR of the TCR CDR3, the HTBI primer set was used. TCRdb independently ran MiXCR on the multiplex PCR reads; one entry per CDR3 protein. The top ten hold about 30% of the sample, which has a few hundred thousand distinct CDR3 sequences, about a fifth seen once. Source material: blood. All receptors come from a man younger than 30 with Graves' hyperthyroidism.

This clonotype was recorded at least ten times. In DNA, the CDR3 is TGTGCCAGCAGTTCCCAGGGGGCTCCGCATTTT. Amino acids: CASSSQGAPHF. This sequence joins TRBV28 and TRBJ1-5; 8 nucleotides match TRBD1. CDR3 length equals 11 residues. The J segment lost 15 bases and the V segment lost 4 bases, leaving 5 bases of the junction unmatched. Germline loops: CDR1 MDHEN, CDR2 SYDVKM.

This clonotype was seen many times. V gene TRBV30 combines with J gene TRBJ1-1, with D possibly TRBD1 on 5 matching bases. Germline loops: CDR1 GTSNPN, CDR2 SVGIG (reference sequence). V was trimmed by 4 bases and J by 2 bases, leaving 17 bases between them. The CDR3 has 15 residues. The CDR3 spells CAWTRQATANTEAFF. In nucleotides, the CDR3 is TGTGCCTGGACCCGCCAGGCGACAGCAAACACTGAAGCTTTCTTT.

This clonotype came up many times. This chain uses TRBV18 with TRBJ1-2; D is uncertain. Germline V gene sequence: CDR1 KGHSH, CDR2 LQKENI. CDR3 length: 16 amino acids. Trimming stripped 3 bases from V and 5 bases from J, with 19 bases between. CDR3 in DNA: TGTGCCAGCTCACCGCCAGGTTTAGGAACGGGTTATGGCTACACCTTC. Translated, it gives CASSPPGLGTGYGYTF.

This clonotype has a count of ten or more. The chain uses TRBV28 and TRBJ2-5, with TRBD2 matching over 7 bases. The V gene end was trimmed by 5 bases and the J gene end by 5 bases; junction bases not matched to a gene: 11. This CDR3 has 15 residues. Germline V gene sequence: CDR1 MDHEN, CDR2 SYDVKM. The CDR3 spells CASSEVGGKQETQYF. The CDR3 DNA is TGTGCCAGCAGTGAGGTGGGGGGGAAGCAGGAGACCCAGTACTTC. Combining the CDR3 with reference TRBV28 and TRBJ2-5 gives the whole variable domain DVKVTQSSRYLVKRTGEKVFLECVQDMDHENMFWYRQDPGLGLRLIYFSYDVKMKEKGDIPEGYSVSREKKERFSLILESASTNQTSMYLCASSEVGGKQETQYFGPGTRLLVL.

This clonotype was recorded only once. Given a much more abundant clone one base away, this may be a read error. The V call is TRBV5-1, the J call TRBJ1-1; D not resolved. V lost 0 bases and J lost 2, with 11 bases in between. Per the germline V gene, CDR1 is SGHRS and CDR2 is YFSETQ. The CDR3 loop spans 15 amino acids. CDR3: CASSLEVPINTEAFF. CDR3 nucleotides: TGCGCCAGCAGCTTGGAAGTCCCCATTAACACTGAAGCTTTCTTT.

This clonotype was recorded at least ten times. V gene TRBV5-1 combines with J gene TRBJ2-7, with D uncertain. Looked up from germline, CDR1 is SGHRS and CDR2 is YFSETQ. The CDR3 loop spans 16 amino acids. Between the trimmed V and J ends, which lost 3 bases and 2 bases, there was a span of 18 bases. CDR3 loop: CASSWARLGSTYEQYF. In nucleotides, the CDR3 is TGCGCCAGCAGCTGGGCCCGCCTCGGCAGCACCTACGAGCAGTACTTC.

This clonotype has a count of ten or more. V is TRBV6-1 and J is TRBJ2-7; tentative D call: TRBD1 (5 bases). Germline assignment: CDR1 MNHNS and CDR2 SASEGT. This CDR3 has 14 residues. Trimming left V 2 bases short and J 3 bases short, with 11 bases between. CDR3 nucleotides: TGTGCCAGCAGTGAACAGGGCGGATACTACGAGCAGTACTTC. Its translation is CASSEQGGYYEQYF.

This clonotype showed up many times. This rearrangement joins TRBV20-1 to TRBJ1-5, with D maybe TRBD1 (5 bases). V dropped 3 bases and J dropped 7 bases, with 16 bases sitting between them. CDR1 DFQATT and CDR2 SNEGSKA come from the germline V gene (reference sequence). The CDR3 has 14 amino acids. CDR3 loop: CSASVPQGNQPQHF. CDR3 DNA: TGCAGTGCTAGTGTTCCCCAGGGTAACCAGCCCCAGCATTTT.

V usage is TRBV6-1 and J usage is TRBJ1-1; tentative D call: TRBD1 (5 bases). CDR1 and CDR2 (germline): MNHNS, SASEGT. Trimming removed 6 bases from V and 10 bases from J, with 18 bases in between. The CDR3 runs 13 residues. The CDR3: CASRRQRGSSAFF. DNA for the CDR3: TGTGCCAGCAGGAGACAGCGGGGTTCTTCAGCTTTCTTT.

This clonotype appeared a few times. The chain links TRBV5-1 to TRBJ2-7; D uncertain. Germline CDR1 SGHRS, CDR2 YFSETQ. V gave up 3 bases and J gave up 6 bases, with 13 bases separating them. This CDR3 comprises 13 residues. CDR3 DNA sequence: TGCGCCAGCAGCTCCCCGGCTGTGGGCGAGCAGTACTTC. It translates to CASSSPAVGEQYF.

This clonotype has only a few counts. The chain recombines TRBV4-1 with TRBJ2-5, with D perhaps TRBD1 or TRBD2 (6 bases each). Per germline, CDR1 MGHRA and CDR2 YSYEKL. This CDR3 is 16 amino acids long. Trimming removed 1 base from V and 0 bases from J, with 12 bases in between. The CDR3 protein is CASSQVLGGNQETQYF. CDR3 coding DNA: TGCGCCAGCAGCCAAGTATTGGGGGGCAACCAAGAGACCCAGTACTTC.

This clonotype appeared a few times. The chain couples TRBV12-3 or TRBV12-4 to TRBJ1-1; the D is unclear. The CDR3 is 14 residues long. V was clipped by 1 base and J by 5 bases, with 11 bases between them. The CDR3 DNA reads as TGTGCCAGCAGTTTAGAGACCCCGGGGACTGAAGCTTTCTTT. This encodes CASSLETPGTEAFF.

V usage is TRBV5-1 and J usage is TRBJ2-3; a possible D gene is TRBD2 (7 bases). Trimming left V 0 bases short and J 4 bases short, with 18 bases between. Per the germline V gene, CDR1 is SGHRS and CDR2 is YFSETQ. The CDR3 consists of 17 residues. The CDR3 nucleotides read TGCGCCAGCAGCTTGGCCACGGGGGGCACGTTCTCAGATACGCAGTATTTT. This gives the protein CASSLATGGTFSDTQYF.

The table lists this clonotype with many counts. The rearrangement links TRBV12-5 to TRBJ2-2; TRBD1 is a possible D gene (5 bases). CDR3 length: 15 residues. V was trimmed by 0 bases and J by 4 bases, leaving 9 bases between them. Germline V lookup: CDR1 LGHNT, CDR2 FRNRAP. CDR3 amino acids: CASGLVGLGTGELFF. The CDR3, as DNA: TGTGCTAGTGGTTTGGTGGGGCTGGGCACCGGGGAGCTGTTTTTT.

The chain joins TRBV28 to TRBJ2-7, with a weak D call TRBD1 (6 bases). The length of the CDR3 is 18 residues. Germline loops: CDR1 MDHEN, CDR2 SYDVKM. Trimming removed 5 bases at V and 5 bases at J, with 28 bases between. This chain's CDR3 is CASSPLPPAGADVNEQYF. CDR3 nucleotide sequence: TGTGCCAGCAGTCCCCTTCCTCCCGCAGGGGCAGATGTCAACGAGCAGTACTTC.

This clonotype was detected only a few times. This chain uses TRBV30 with TRBJ2-3, with D possibly being TRBD2 (7 bases). This CDR3 comprises 14 residues. The V end lost 5 bases, the J end lost 1 base, and 13 bases lay between the germline ends. Germline assignment: CDR1 GTSNPN and CDR2 SVGIG (reference sequence). CDR3 residues: CAWGRGGGTDTQYF. CDR3 nucleotide sequence: TGTGCCTGGGGCAGGGGAGGGGGCACAGATACGCAGTATTTT.

This clonotype was seen ten or more times. The CDR3 DNA reads as TGTGCCAGTAGTATTCGAGGCGGGATTGGGGAGACCCAGTACTTC. This codes for CASSIRGGIGETQYF. This chain connects TRBV19 to TRBJ2-5, with a weak D call TRBD2 (6 bases). The germline V and J ends were trimmed by 3 bases and 5 bases, with 16 bases remaining between them. The CDR3 consists of 15 residues. CDR1 and CDR2 (germline): LNHDA, SQIVND (reference sequence).

The chain recombines TRBV7-9 with TRBJ2-7; perhaps TRBD2 as D (6 bases). In germline, CDR1 is SEHNR, CDR2 FQNEAQ (reference sequence). There are 14 residues in the CDR3. The V end lost 1 base, the J end lost 7 bases, and 14 bases lay between the germline ends. The CDR3 DNA reads TGTGCCAGCAGCTTAGATGCCGGGGGTAGGGAGCAGTACTTC. This codes for CASSLDAGGREQYF.